The entry below gives a single T cell receptor (beta chain) sequence along with its context. Authors' methods: Using reference gene primer amplification, nucleated cell counts were estimated. Repertoires were generated with immunoSEQ multiplex PCR, while TCRdb's copy carries only in-frame clones and drops some. The D gene and trimming were derived from the DNA, and the V and J assignments and clone size from that table. The data hold 40,000 or so clones, with about nine tenths observed a single time. V trimming: 6 bases; J trimming: 9 bases; junction bases outside the gene matches: 6. The CDR3 has 13 amino acids. In germline, CDR1 is LGHNT, CDR2 FRNRAP. The sample belongs to a study of blood T cell repertoires in COVID-19. Study information: Samples of COVID-19 (acute and convalescent) were obtained from the United States, Italy and Spain. T cells, B-cell-depleted T cells, or PBMCs supplied cDNA or gDNA.

The clonotype comes from a man between 60 and 75 years old with active COVID-19. The chain links TRBV12-5 to TRBJ2-7, with 12 bases matching TRBD1. Sample: peripheral blood. CDR3: CASGRDRGQAQYF. In DNA form, the CDR3 reads TGTGCTAGTGGCCGGGACAGGGGGCAAGCGCAGTACTTC. The variable domain in full, with the rest retrieved from reference TRBV12-5 and TRBJ2-7, is DARVTQTPRHKVTEMGQEVTMRCQPILGHNTVFWYRQTMMQGLELLAYFRNRAPLDDSGMPKDRFSAEMPDATLATLKIQPSEPRDSAVYFCASGRDRGQAQYFGPGTRLTVT.